One T cell receptor beta chain is described in this entry. The sample is drawn from a study of blood T cell repertoires in COVID-19. Across the study: Italy, Spain and the United States were the sources of the convalescent and acute COVID-19 samples.

Under the authors' procedure: Scientists estimated how many nucleated cells there were by amplifying reference gene primers. Clones were read by immunoSEQ multiplex PCR, and TCRdb kept only the in-frame ones, dropping some. Clone size and the V and J calls come from that table; the DNA yielded D and trimming. The sample consists of 150,000 to 200,000 clones, about nine tenths of them appearing once. J was trimmed by 8 bases and V by 0 bases; bases with no gene match: 6. Germline CDR1 reads PRHDT; CDR2 reads FYEKMQ (reference sequence). CDR3 length: 15 residues. The clonotype originates from a man aged 18 to 30 with COVID-19, enrolled during active disease. The source material was peripheral blood. The V call is TRBV13, the J call TRBJ2-1, with 8 bases aligning to TRBD2. The CDR3 sequence: CASSLGREGPDEQFF. Written as DNA, the CDR3 is TGTGCCAGCAGCTTAGGACGGGAGGGCCCGGATGAGCAGTTCTTC.